The rows below give T cell receptor beta chains drawn from one sample of a study of cytomegalovirus exposure and HLA in healthy donors. The table came from immunoSEQ multiplex PCR; TCRdb's copy has only in-frame clones and leaves some out. Among around 110,000 clones listed, around 75% were seen once. Sequencing was performed on PBMCs. Source of these receptors: a female donor in good health and CMV-seronegative. The CDR3 runs from the conserved cysteine through the conserved F or W. The D gene is left open where the match is weak. Some rows mark clone size as missing; the rest say once, few, many or name a class of expanded clone.

D gene | J gene | V gene | clone size | CDR3 protein | CDR3 DNA
TRBD2 | TRBJ2-7 | TRBV6-5 | NA | CASSSNLLAGGNEQYF | TGTGCCAGCAGTTCCAACCTCCTAGCGGGAGGCAACGAGCAGTACTTC
TRBD1 | TRBJ2-2 | TRBV19 | NA | CASSWTGLDTGELFF | TGTGCCAGTAGTTGGACAGGGTTAGACACCGGGGAGCTGTTTTTT
NA | TRBJ1-5 | TRBV27 | NA | CASGQNQLGQPQHF | TGTGCCAGCGGACAAAACCAATTGGGTCAGCCCCAGCATTTT
TRBD2 | TRBJ2-1 | TRBV18 | few | CASSRRLPGLRDYYNEQFF | TGTGCCAGCTCACGTAGACTTCCAGGTTTGAGGGACTACTACAATGAGCAGTTCTTC
TRBD1 | TRBJ1-3 | TRBV6-6 | NA | CASSPGQGATGNTIYF | TGTGCCAGCAGCCCGGGACAGGGGGCGACTGGAAACACCATATATTTT
NA | TRBJ2-3 | TRBV28 | few | CASTWGRSTDTQYF | TGTGCCAGCACTTGGGGGAGGAGCACAGATACGCAGTATTTT
NA | TRBJ1-1 | TRBV5-1 | once | CASSMGAHTEAFF | TGCGCCAGCAGCATGGGGGCTCACACTGAAGCTTTCTTT
TRBD1 | TRBJ1-5 | TRBV4-3 | NA | CASSGDRSGQPQHF | TGCGCCAGCAGCGGGGACAGGTCGGGGCAGCCCCAGCATTTT
TRBD2 | TRBJ2-7 | TRBV11-2 | NA | CASSRLAAGDEQYF | TGTGCCAGCAGCCGACTAGCCGCCGGGGATGAGCAGTACTTC
NA | TRBJ1-2 | TRBV27 | NA | CASSERTVQPYGYTF | TGTGCCAGCAGTGAAAGGACAGTCCAACCTTATGGCTACACCTTC
NA | TRBJ2-7 | TRBV30 | NA | CASGKTYAEQYF | TGTGCCTCCGGGAAAACATACGCTGAGCAGTACTTC
NA | TRBJ2-2 | TRBV28 | once | CASSPTGDPVAGELFF | TGTGCCAGCAGTCCTACGGGGGATCCCGTGGCCGGGGAGCTGTTTTTT
TRBD1 | TRBJ1-2 | TRBV7-2 | NA | CASSLLGTGTDSYGYTF | TGTGCCAGCAGCTTATTGGGGACAGGGACGGATAGCTATGGCTACACCTTC